The next 27 T cell receptor beta chains were all read from a single sample in a study of T cells in Graves' hyperthyroidism and ophthalmopathy (dated by TCRdb to about 2019). Libraries were built with multiplex PCR. The sequencer was an Illumina HiSeq 2000. Amplification of TCR beta CDR3 regions was carried out from RNA transcripts. The first round of RT-PCR for the TCR CDR3 was performed with the HTBI primer set and the Qiagen OneStep RT-PCR kit. Using fastp at Q25 and MiXCR, TCRdb reprocessed the public reads and kept productive beta chains. Records with the same CDR3 protein are collapsed into one entry carrying the most frequent genes and DNA. Counted in this sample were approximately 640,000 distinct CDR3 sequences; 17% of them appeared once. The top ten clonotypes cover roughly 15% of the sample. The sequencing sample was made of blood. The receptor source for this set is a man aged 50 to 60 with Graves' hyperthyroidism.

There are a few counts of this clonotype. Written as DNA, the CDR3 is TGTGCCAGCTGTCTCCAAGAGACCCAGTACTTC. Translated: CASCLQETQYF. The V and J genes are TRBV6-1 and TRBJ2-5; no clear D gene. V lost 8 bases and J 1 base, leaving 5 bases between the germline ends. Per germline, CDR1 MNHNS and CDR2 SASEGT. The CDR3 runs 11 residues.

This clonotype was seen more than once but under ten times. The chain has TRBV6-1 and TRBJ2-1, with a possible D match to TRBD2 (8 bases). CDR3 length: 19 amino acids. Trimming left V 5 bases short and J 4 bases short, with 27 bases between. Germline V gene lookup returns CDR1 MNHNS and CDR2 SASEGT. CDR3 in amino acids: CASSTTRGTSSGHYNEQFF. The CDR3, as DNA: TGTGCCAGCAGTACAACCAGGGGGACTAGTTCAGGTCATTACAATGAGCAGTTCTTC.

The V and J genes are TRBV18 and TRBJ2-7; D is perhaps TRBD2 (5 bases). This CDR3 is 17 amino acids long. Per the germline V gene, CDR1 is KGHSH and CDR2 is LQKENI. V lost 0 bases and J 3 bases, leaving 18 bases between the germline ends. CDR3 bases: TGTGCCAGCTCACCACCGTTGCCCCACAAAGAGGGCTACGAGCAGTACTTC. It yields the protein CASSPPLPHKEGYEQYF.

With regard to this clonotype: Possible read error: a much larger clone is one base away. The rearrangement uses TRBV11-2 and TRBJ2-7, with D uncertain. This CDR3 region has 17 residues. CDR1 SGHAT and CDR2 FQNNGV come from the germline V gene. V was trimmed by 5 bases and J by 2 bases, leaving 22 bases between them. The CDR3, as DNA: TGTGCCAGCAGCCTGAACGCGAGGCGACGGAAAACCTACGAGCAGTACTTC. Protein sequence: CASSLNARRRKTYEQYF.

The chain recombines TRBV20-1 with TRBJ2-2; D may correspond to TRBD1 or TRBD2 (5 bases each). V shed 1 base and J shed 6 bases, with 15 bases lying between them. The CDR3 extends over 15 amino acids. CDR1 DFQATT and CDR2 SNEGSKA come from the germline V gene (reference sequence). For the CDR3, the DNA is TGCAGTGCTAGAGGGGGGACCACCGTGGCCGGGGAGCTGTTTTTT. As protein: CSARGGTTVAGELFF.

Comments on this clonotype: One junction end disagrees with the germline gene, perhaps due to a read error. The chain uses TRBV19 and TRBJ1-1; D is unclear. In germline, CDR1 is LNHDA, CDR2 SQIVND (reference sequence). This CDR3 is built from 14 residues. The CDR3 loop reads CASRTTVMNTAAFF. CDR3 DNA sequence: TGTGCCAGTAGAACAACGGTGATGAACACTGCAGCTTTCTTT.

This clonotype was detected ten times or more. The chain joins TRBV2 to TRBJ1-2; D is uncertain. V shed 7 bases and J shed 2 bases, with 5 bases lying between them. Germline V lookup: CDR1 SNHLY, CDR2 FYNNEI. The CDR3 loop spans 11 amino acids. CDR3 nucleotide sequence: TGTGCCAGCACCTTCAACTATGGCTACACCTTC. Its translation: CASTFNYGYTF.

The chain uses TRBV5-1 and TRBJ1-1; D remains unclear. The CDR3 has 14 amino acids. Germline V gene sequence: CDR1 SGHRS, CDR2 YFSETQ. V lost 0 bases to trimming and J lost 5 bases, with 11 bases between them. CDR3 residues: CASSLDGVRTEAFF. The CDR3 region has the DNA TGCGCCAGCAGCTTGGATGGGGTTAGAACTGAAGCTTTCTTT.

This clonotype was found many times. The gene calls are TRBV24-1 and TRBJ2-1; the match to TRBD2 covers 7 bases. The V gene end was trimmed by 7 bases and the J gene end by 10 bases; junction bases not matched to a gene: 15. Germline values: CDR1 KGHDR, CDR2 SFDVKD. The CDR3 totals 15 residues. As DNA, the CDR3 is TGTGCCACCAGATCGGCGCGGGAGCAGTTTGGCGAGCAGTTCTTC. Translated, it gives CATRSAREQFGEQFF.

This clonotype was found a few times. This rearrangement joins TRBV29-1 to TRBJ2-4; D might be TRBD1 (6 bases). Per the germline V gene, CDR1 is SQVTM and CDR2 is ANQGSEA. V lost 6 bases, J lost 2 bases, and 11 bases lay in between. The CDR3 contains 13 residues. The CDR3 spells CSVITGSKNIQYF. DNA of the CDR3: TGCAGCGTAATAACAGGGTCCAAAAACATTCAGTACTTC.

This clonotype showed up just a few times. This rearrangement joins TRBV6-1 to TRBJ2-2, with TRBD1 matching 11 bases. This CDR3 comprises 16 residues. V shed 7 bases, J shed 5 bases, and the junction held 9 bases outside the gene matches. Looked up from germline, CDR1 is MNHNS and CDR2 is SASEGT. The CDR3 region has the DNA TGTGCCAGCACCCAGTGGGGGACAGGGGGAACCGGGGAGCTGTTTTTT. This sequence encodes CASTQWGTGGTGELFF.

The chain carries TRBV5-5 and TRBJ2-5; 8 bases map to TRBD2. The V gene's germline CDR1 is SGHKS and CDR2 YYEKEE (reference sequence). Trimming removed 4 bases from V and 4 bases from J; junction bases left unmatched: 12. The CDR3 is made up of 16 amino acids. The CDR3 loop reads CASSPPSGRAVETQYF. The CDR3 coding sequence is TGTGCCAGCAGCCCCCCCTCCGGGAGGGCCGTAGAGACCCAGTACTTC.

The gene calls are TRBV10-3 and TRBJ1-1; no reliable D call. The germline V gene has CDR1 ENHRY and CDR2 SYGVKD. This CDR3 has 14 amino acids. Trimming shortened V by 3 bases and J by 6 bases, and 14 bases separated the two germline ends. The CDR3 nucleotides read TGTGCCATCAGTGAAACCGGACTGAGGGCTGAAGCTTTCTTT. It yields the protein CAISETGLRAEAFF.

At least ten counts were recorded for this clonotype. The J gene is TRBJ1-1, the V gene TRBV28; the D is unclear. V lost 6 bases and J lost 5, with 16 bases in between. Looked up from germline, CDR1 is MDHEN and CDR2 is SYDVKM. This CDR3 spans 14 amino acids. CDR3 DNA: TGTGCCAGCAGCAAGGATCGCGGGTTGACTGAAGCTTTCTTT. It yields the protein CASSKDRGLTEAFF.

This clonotype was seen repeatedly, ten times or more. J is TRBJ2-7 and V is TRBV11-1; D possibly matches TRBD1 or TRBD2 (5 bases each). V gave up 4 bases and J gave up 3 bases, with 16 bases separating them. Looked up from germline, CDR1 is SGHAT and CDR2 is FQDESV (reference sequence). The CDR3 consists of 15 residues. The CDR3 DNA sequence: TGTGCCAGCAGCTGGAGGACATCCCCCTTCTACGAGCAGTACTTC. Protein: CASSWRTSPFYEQYF.

The V call is TRBV7-6, the J call TRBJ2-3; perhaps TRBD1 as D (5 bases). CDR1 and CDR2 from the germline V gene are SGHVS and FNYEAQ. This CDR3 comprises 14 residues. Trimming shortened V by 1 base and J by 12 bases, and 17 bases separated the two germline ends. CDR3 in DNA: TGTGCCAGCAGCTTAGTACCCTCAGGGATCCCACAGTATTTT. This translates into CASSLVPSGIPQYF. Based on the CDR3 plus reference TRBV7-6 and TRBJ2-3, the full variable domain is GAGVSQSPRYKVTKRGQDVALRCDPISGHVSLYWYRQALGQGPEFLTYFNYEAQQDKSGLPNDRFSAERPEGSISTLTIQRTEQRDSAMYRCASSLVPSGIPQYFGPGTRLTVL.

V usage is TRBV9 and J usage is TRBJ2-5; TRBD2 aligns across 7 bases. V shed 0 bases and J 4 bases; nucleotides not matched to a gene: 9. Germline V gene lookup returns CDR1 SGDLS and CDR2 YYNGEE. CDR3 length: 16 amino acids. In nucleotides, the CDR3 is TGTGCCAGCAGCGTAGTCGTGGGAGGGCCTCTAGAGACCCAGTACTTC. This encodes CASSVVVGGPLETQYF.

This clonotype has more than one count but fewer than ten. The chain carries TRBV10-3 and TRBJ2-3, with 7 bases fitting TRBD2. Trimming removed 9 bases from V and 4 bases from J; junction bases left unmatched: 4. Germline V gene sequence: CDR1 ENHRY, CDR2 SYGVKD. CDR3 length: 12 residues. CDR3 nucleotides: TGTGCCATAGAAGCGGGGCCAGATACGCAGTATTTT. Amino acid sequence: CAIEAGPDTQYF.

This clonotype was observed a handful of times. The CDR3 protein is CASSYSGLDLREQYF. The CDR3 DNA follows: TGTGCCAGCAGTTACTCAGGACTAGACCTACGCGAGCAGTACTTC. J is TRBJ2-7 and V is TRBV6-5; 7 nucleotides align to TRBD2. The CDR3 is 15 residues long. From germline, CDR1 is MNHEY and CDR2 SVGAGI. Trimming took 0 bases from V and 6 from J; bases not matched to a gene: 8.

As for this clonotype: A read error may be the cause here, since a much bigger clone is one base away. V is TRBV29-1 and J is TRBJ2-1; no definite D call. The CDR3 contains 14 residues. The V gene's germline CDR1 is SQVTM and CDR2 ANQGSEA. The CDR3 nucleotides read TGCGGCGTTGAGGCGAACGGAGTCTACAATGAGCAGTTCTTC. Translating it yields CGVEANGVYNEQFF.

This clonotype was counted many times. This chain connects TRBV7-9 to TRBJ2-1, with 9 bases matching TRBD2. Germline V gene data show CDR1 as SEHNR and CDR2 as FQNEAQ (reference sequence). This CDR3 has 18 residues. V shed 0 bases and J 2 bases; nucleotides not matched to a gene: 8. CDR3: CASSLAFGAGGPYNEQFF. In nucleotides, the CDR3 is TGTGCCAGCAGCTTAGCGTTTGGGGCGGGAGGGCCCTACAATGAGCAGTTCTTC.

This clonotype turned up a few times. V usage is TRBV30 and J usage is TRBJ1-4; TRBD1 matches at 9 bases. The CDR3 is 14 amino acids. Germline CDR1 reads GTSNPN; CDR2 reads SVGIG (reference sequence). The trim removed 2 bases at V and 7 bases at J, leaving 5 bases unmatched. The CDR3 DNA sequence: TGTGCCTGGAGTCGACAGGGGGGAACTGAAAAACTGTTTTTT. This encodes CAWSRQGGTEKLFF.

Many counts were recorded for this clonotype. The rearrangement joins TRBV12-3 or TRBV12-4 to TRBJ1-1; a weak D match, TRBD1 (6 bases). Deletions cut 3 bases from V and 1 base from J, with 9 bases between. CDR3 length equals 14 residues. This CDR3 is CASSFGQQNTEAFF. CDR3 coding DNA: TGTGCCAGCAGTTTTGGACAGCAGAACACTGAAGCTTTCTTT.

The sample holds many counts of this clonotype. The chain recombines TRBV6-1 with TRBJ2-7; 7 nucleotides line up with TRBD1. The CDR3 extends over 15 amino acids. Losses at the gene ends were 1 base for V and 6 bases for J; bases not matched to a gene: 9. Per germline, CDR1 MNHNS and CDR2 SASEGT. For the CDR3, the DNA is TGTGCCAGCAGTGAAGGGGGGACAGCTCCTTTCGAGCAGTACTTC. Encoded protein: CASSEGGTAPFEQYF.

The rearrangement uses TRBV4-1 and TRBJ1-1; 8 positions match TRBD1. The V segment lost 3 bases and the J segment 4 bases; nucleotides outside the gene matches: 4. CDR3 length equals 14 residues. Germline V gives CDR1 MGHRA, CDR2 YSYEKL. The CDR3 DNA is TGCGCCAGCAGCCAGGAGACAGGGGTCACTGAAGCTTTCTTT. Amino acids: CASSQETGVTEAFF.

The chain links TRBV7-2 to TRBJ1-2; D unresolved. The V end lost 5 bases, the J end lost 3 bases, and 7 bases lay between the germline ends. Germline CDR1 SGHTA, CDR2 FQGNSA. The CDR3 consists of 12 residues. DNA for the CDR3: TGTGCCAGCAGCGGGGTTCACTATGGCTACACCTTC. Protein product: CASSGVHYGYTF.

This clonotype has at least ten counts. The chain has TRBV30 and TRBJ2-1; D uncertain. V was shortened by 3 bases and J by 2 bases, with 8 bases between the two germline ends. CDR1 and CDR2 (germline): GTSNPN, SVGIG (reference sequence). This CDR3 spans 13 amino acids. The CDR3 is CAWRRQPYNEQFF. The CDR3 coding sequence is TGTGCCTGGAGGCGGCAGCCCTACAATGAGCAGTTCTTC.